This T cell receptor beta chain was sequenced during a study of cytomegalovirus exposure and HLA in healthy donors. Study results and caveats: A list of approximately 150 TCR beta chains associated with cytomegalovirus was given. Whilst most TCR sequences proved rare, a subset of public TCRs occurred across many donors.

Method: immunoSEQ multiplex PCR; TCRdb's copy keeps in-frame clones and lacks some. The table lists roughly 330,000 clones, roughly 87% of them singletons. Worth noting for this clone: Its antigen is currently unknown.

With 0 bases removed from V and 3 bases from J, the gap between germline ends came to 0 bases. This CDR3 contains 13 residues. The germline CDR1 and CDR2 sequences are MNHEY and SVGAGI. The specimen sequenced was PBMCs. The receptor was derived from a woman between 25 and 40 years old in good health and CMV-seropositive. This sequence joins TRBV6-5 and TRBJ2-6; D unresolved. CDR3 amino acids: CASSYSGANVLTF. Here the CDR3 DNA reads TGTGCCAGCAGTTACTCTGGGGCCAACGTCCTGACTTTC.